The entry that follows covers one T cell receptor (beta chain) sequence. Its specificity is not known. These data belong to a study of OX40 agonist ivuxolimab in advanced cancers. General study points: At 0.1 to 3.0 mg/kg and by week 6, CD4+ and CD8+ T cells in the blood had expanded clonally. Partial responders dosed at 0.1-3.0 mg/kg displayed clonal expansion ranking among the lowest.

The data were produced by immunoSEQ multiplex PCR, yet TCRdb's version contains in-frame clones alone and is incomplete. The data contain 81,000 or so clones, more than 75% of them singletons. The TCR sequence derives from an adult with an advanced solid tumor such as melanoma, head and neck, liver or kidney cancer. The input for sequencing was CD4+ or CD8+ T cells sorted from blood, taken in a trial of the OX40 agonist ivuxolimab.

CDR3 residues: CASSPAGSGAQETQYF. CDR3 DNA: TGTGCCAGCAGCCCAGCGGGTAGTGGGGCGCAAGAGACCCAGTACTTC. The chain links TRBV9 to TRBJ2-5; D is perhaps TRBD2 (6 bases). V was shortened by 4 bases and J by 2 bases, with 18 bases between the two germline ends. CDR3 length: 16 residues. Germline CDR1 SGDLS, CDR2 YYNGEE.